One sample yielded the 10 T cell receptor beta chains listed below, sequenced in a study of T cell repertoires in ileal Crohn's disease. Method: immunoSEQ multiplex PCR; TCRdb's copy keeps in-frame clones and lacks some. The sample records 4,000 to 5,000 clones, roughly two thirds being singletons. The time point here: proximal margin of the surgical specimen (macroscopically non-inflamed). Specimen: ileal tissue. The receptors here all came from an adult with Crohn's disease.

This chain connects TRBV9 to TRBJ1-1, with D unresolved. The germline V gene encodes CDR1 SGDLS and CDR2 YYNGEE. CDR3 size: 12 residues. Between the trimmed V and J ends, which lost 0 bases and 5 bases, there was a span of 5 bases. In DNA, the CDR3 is TGTGCCAGCAGCGTAGGAGGGACTGAAGCTTTCTTT. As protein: CASSVGGTEAFF.

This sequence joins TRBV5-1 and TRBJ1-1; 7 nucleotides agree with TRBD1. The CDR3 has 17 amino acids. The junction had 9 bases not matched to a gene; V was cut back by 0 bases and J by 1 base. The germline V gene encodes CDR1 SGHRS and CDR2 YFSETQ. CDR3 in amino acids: CASSLEGAPATNTEAFF. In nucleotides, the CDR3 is TGCGCCAGCAGCTTGGAGGGGGCCCCAGCTACGAACACTGAAGCTTTCTTT.

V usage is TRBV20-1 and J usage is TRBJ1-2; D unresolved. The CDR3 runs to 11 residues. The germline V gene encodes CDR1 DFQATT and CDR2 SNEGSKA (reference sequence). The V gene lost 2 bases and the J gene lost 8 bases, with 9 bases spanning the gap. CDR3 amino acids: CSARQSFGYTF. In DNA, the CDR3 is TGCAGTGCTAGACAAAGTTTCGGCTACACCTTC.

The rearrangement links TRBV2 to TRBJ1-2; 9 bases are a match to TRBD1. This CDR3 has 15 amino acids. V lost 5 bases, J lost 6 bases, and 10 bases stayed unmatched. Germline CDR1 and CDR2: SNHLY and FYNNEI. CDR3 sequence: CASSPRDRATDGYTF. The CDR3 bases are TGTGCCAGCAGTCCTCGGGACAGGGCTACGGATGGCTACACCTTC.

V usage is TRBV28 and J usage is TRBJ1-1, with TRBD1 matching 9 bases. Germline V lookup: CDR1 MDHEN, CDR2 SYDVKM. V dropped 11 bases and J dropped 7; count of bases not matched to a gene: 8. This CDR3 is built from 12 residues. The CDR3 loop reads CAGGQGRSEAFF. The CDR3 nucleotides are TGTGCCGGTGGACAGGGGAGGAGTGAAGCTTTCTTT.

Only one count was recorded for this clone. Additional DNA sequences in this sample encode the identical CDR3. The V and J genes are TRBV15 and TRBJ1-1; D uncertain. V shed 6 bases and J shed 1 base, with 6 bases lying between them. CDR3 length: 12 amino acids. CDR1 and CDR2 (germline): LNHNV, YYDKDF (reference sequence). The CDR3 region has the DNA TGTGCCACCAGTCCAGCGAACACTGAAGCTTTCTTT. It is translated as CATSPANTEAFF.

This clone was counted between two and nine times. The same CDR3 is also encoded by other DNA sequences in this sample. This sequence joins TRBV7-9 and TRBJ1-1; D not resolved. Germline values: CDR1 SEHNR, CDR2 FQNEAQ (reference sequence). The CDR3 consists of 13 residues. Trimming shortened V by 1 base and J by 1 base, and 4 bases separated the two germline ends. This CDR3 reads CASSLDENTEAFF. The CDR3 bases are TGTGCCAGCAGCTTAGACGAGAACACTGAAGCTTTCTTT.

The CDR3 here is CASSDNGGGTQQYF. CDR3 DNA: TGTGCCAGCAGCGATAATGGCGGAGGGACACAGCAGTACTTC. The chain links TRBV11-2 to TRBJ2-7; either TRBD1 or TRBD2 may supply D (6 bases each). Deletions cut 5 bases from V and 8 bases from J, with 19 bases between. The length of the CDR3 is 14 residues. The germline V gene has CDR1 SGHAT and CDR2 FQNNGV.

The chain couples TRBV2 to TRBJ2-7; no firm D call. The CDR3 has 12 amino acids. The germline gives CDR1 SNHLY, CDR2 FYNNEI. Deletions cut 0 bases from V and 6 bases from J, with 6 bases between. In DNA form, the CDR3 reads TGTGCCAGCAGTGAAGCAATGGGCGAGCAGTACTTC. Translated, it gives CASSEAMGEQYF.

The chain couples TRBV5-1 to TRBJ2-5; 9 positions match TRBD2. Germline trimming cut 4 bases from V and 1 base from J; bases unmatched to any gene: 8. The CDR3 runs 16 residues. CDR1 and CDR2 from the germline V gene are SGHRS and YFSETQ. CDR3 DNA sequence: TGCGCCAGCAGCCCCGGACTAGCGACGTTCCAAGAGACCCAGTACTTC. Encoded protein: CASSPGLATFQETQYF.